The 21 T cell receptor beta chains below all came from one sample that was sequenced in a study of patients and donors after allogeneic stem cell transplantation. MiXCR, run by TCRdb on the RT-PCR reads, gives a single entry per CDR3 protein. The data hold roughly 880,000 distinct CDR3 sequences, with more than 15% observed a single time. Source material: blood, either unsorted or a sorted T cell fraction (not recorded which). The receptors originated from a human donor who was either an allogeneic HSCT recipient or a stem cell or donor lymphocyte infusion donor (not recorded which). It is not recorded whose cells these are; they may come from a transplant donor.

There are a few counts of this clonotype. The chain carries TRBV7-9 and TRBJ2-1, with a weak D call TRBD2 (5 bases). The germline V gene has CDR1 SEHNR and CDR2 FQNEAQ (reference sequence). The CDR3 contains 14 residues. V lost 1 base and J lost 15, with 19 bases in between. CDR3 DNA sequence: TGTGCCAGCAGCTTAGACGAGGGATTGGTTCAAGGGTTCTTC. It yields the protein CASSLDEGLVQGFF.

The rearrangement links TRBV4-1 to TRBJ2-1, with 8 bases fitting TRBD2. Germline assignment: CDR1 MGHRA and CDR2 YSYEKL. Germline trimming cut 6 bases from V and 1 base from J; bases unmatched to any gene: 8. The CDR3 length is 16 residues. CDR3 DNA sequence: TGCGCCAGCAGAGAAATGAGCGGGAGTTCCTACAATGAGCAGTTCTTC. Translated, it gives CASREMSGSSYNEQFF.

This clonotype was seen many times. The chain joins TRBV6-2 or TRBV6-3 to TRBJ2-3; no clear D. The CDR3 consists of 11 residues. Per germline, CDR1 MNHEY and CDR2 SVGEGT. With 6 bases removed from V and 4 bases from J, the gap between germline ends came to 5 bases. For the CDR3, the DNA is TGTGCCAGCAGCCACCCAGATACGCAGTATTTT. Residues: CASSHPDTQYF.

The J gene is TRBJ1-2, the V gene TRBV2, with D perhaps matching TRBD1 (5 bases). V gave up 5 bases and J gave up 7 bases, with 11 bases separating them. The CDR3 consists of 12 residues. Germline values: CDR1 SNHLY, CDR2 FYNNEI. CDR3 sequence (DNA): TGTGCCAGCAGTCCGAGGGGAAGTGGCTACACCTTC. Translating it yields CASSPRGSGYTF.

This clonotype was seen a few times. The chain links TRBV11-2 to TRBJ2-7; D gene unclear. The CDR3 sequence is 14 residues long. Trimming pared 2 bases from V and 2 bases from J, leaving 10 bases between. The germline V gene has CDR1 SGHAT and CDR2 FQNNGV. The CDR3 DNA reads TGTGCCAGCAGCTTATCGGCAGGCCCCTACGAGCAGTACTTC. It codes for CASSLSAGPYEQYF. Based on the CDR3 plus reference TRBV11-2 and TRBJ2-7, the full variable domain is EAGVAQSPRYKIIEKRQSVAFWCNPISGHATLYWYQQILGQGPKLLIQFQNNGVVDDSQLPKDRFSAERLKGVDSTLKIQPAKLEDSAVYLCASSLSAGPYEQYFGPGTRLTVT.

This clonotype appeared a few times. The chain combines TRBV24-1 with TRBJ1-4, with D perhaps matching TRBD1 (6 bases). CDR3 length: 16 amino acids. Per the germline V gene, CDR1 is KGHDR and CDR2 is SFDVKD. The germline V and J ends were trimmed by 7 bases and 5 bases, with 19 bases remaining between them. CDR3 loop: CATSQGPGTPNEKLFF. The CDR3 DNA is TGTGCCACCAGCCAGGGCCCTGGGACACCAAATGAAAAACTGTTTTTT.

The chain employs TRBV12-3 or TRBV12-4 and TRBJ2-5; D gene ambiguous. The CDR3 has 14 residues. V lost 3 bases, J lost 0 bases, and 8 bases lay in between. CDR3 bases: TGTGCCAGCAGTTTGGGTAACGACCAAGAGACCCAGTACTTC. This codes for CASSLGNDQETQYF.

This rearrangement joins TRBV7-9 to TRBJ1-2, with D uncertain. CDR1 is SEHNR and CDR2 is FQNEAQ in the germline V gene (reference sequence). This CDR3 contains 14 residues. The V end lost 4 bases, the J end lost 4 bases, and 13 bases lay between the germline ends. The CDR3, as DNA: TGTGCCAGCAGCTCCGCGGATTCATTCTATGGCTACACCTTC. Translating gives CASSSADSFYGYTF.

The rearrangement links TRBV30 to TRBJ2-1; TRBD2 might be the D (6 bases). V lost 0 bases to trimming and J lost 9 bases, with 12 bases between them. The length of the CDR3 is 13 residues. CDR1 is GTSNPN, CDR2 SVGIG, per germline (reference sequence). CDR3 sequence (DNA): TGTGCCTGGAGTGTAGTACTAGCTGGTGAGCAGTTCTTC. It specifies CAWSVVLAGEQFF. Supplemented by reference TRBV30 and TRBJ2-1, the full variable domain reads SQTIHQWPATLVQPVGSPLSLECTVEGTSNPNLYWYRQAAGRGLQLLFYSVGIGQISSEVPQNLSASRPQDRQFILSSKKLLLSDSGFYLCAWSVVLAGEQFFGPGTRLTVL.

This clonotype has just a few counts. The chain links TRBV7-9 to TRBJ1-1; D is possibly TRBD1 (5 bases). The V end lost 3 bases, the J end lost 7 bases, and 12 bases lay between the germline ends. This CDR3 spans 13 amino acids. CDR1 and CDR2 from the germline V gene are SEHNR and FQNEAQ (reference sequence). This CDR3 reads CASSLGRDGEAFF. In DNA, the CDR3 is TGTGCCAGCAGCTTGGGTCGGGACGGTGAAGCTTTCTTT.

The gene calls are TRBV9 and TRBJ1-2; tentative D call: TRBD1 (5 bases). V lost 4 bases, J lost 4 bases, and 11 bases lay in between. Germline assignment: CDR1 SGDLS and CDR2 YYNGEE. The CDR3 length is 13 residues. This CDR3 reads CASSSGGAYGYTF. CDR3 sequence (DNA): TGTGCCAGCAGCTCAGGAGGGGCCTATGGCTACACCTTC.

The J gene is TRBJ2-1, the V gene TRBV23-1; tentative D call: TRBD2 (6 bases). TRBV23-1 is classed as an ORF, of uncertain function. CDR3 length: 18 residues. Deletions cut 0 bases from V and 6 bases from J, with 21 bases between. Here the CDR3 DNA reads TGCGCCAGCAGTCAATCGAGCGTAGGAACTAGCCGCTTCAATGAGCAGTTCTTC. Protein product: CASSQSSVGTSRFNEQFF.

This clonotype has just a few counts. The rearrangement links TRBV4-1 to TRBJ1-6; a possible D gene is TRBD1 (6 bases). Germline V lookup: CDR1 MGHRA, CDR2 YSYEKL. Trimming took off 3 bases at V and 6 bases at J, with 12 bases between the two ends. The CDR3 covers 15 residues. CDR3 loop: CASSHPGGANSPLHF. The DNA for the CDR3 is TGCGCCAGCAGCCACCCGGGGGGGGCTAATTCACCCCTCCACTTT.

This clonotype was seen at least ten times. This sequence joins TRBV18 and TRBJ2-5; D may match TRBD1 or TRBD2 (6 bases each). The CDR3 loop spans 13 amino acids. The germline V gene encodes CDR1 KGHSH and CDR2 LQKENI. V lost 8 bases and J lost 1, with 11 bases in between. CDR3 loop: CASSPGAQETQYF. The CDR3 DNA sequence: TGTGCCAGCAGTCCGGGGGCCCAAGAGACCCAGTACTTC.

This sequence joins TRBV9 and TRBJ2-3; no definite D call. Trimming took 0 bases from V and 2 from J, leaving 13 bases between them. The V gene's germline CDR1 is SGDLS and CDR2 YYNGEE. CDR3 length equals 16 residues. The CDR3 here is CASSVGNTLNTDTQYF. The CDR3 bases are TGTGCCAGCAGCGTAGGAAACACGCTCAACACAGATACGCAGTATTTT.

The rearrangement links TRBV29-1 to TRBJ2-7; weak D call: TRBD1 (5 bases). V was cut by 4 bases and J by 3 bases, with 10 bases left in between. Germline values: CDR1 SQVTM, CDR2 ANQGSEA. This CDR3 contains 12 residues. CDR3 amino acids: CSVGTGHYEQYF. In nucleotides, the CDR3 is TGCAGCGTTGGAACAGGACACTACGAGCAGTACTTC.

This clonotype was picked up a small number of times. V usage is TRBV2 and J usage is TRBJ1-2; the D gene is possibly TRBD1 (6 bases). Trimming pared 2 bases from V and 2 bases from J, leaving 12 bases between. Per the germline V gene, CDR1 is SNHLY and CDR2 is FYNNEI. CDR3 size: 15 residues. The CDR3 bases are TGTGCCAGCAGTGAATACGGACAGTCCAACTATGGCTACACCTTC. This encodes CASSEYGQSNYGYTF.

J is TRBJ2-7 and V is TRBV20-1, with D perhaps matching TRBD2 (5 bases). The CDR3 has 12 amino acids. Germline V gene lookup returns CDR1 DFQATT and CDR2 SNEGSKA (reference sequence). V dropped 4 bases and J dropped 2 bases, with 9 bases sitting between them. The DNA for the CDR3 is TGCAGTGCTATCCGGGAAGCCTACGAGCAGTACTTC. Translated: CSAIREAYEQYF.

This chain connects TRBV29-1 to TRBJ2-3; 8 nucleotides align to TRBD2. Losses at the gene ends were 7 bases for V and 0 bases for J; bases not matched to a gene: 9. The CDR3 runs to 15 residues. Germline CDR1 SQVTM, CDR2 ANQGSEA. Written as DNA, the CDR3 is TGCAGCGACAAGAGGGCGGGGGGAAGCACAGATACGCAGTATTTT. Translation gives CSDKRAGGSTDTQYF.

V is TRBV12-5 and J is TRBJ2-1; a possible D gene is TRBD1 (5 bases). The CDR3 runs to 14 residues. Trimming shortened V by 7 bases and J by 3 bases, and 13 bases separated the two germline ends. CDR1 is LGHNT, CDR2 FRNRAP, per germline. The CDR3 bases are TGTGCTAGTGTGGACAACCCTCTCTACAATGAGCAGTTCTTC. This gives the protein CASVDNPLYNEQFF.

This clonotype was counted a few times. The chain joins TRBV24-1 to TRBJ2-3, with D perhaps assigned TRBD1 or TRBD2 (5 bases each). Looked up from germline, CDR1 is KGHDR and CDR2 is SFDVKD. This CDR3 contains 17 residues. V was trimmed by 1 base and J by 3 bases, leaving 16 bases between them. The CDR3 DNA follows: TGTGCCACCAGTGATTTCGGGGCGCCCGGACAAACAGATACGCAGTATTTT. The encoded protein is CATSDFGAPGQTDTQYF.